This T cell receptor beta chain is drawn from a study of beta chain features in type 1 diabetes. Study in general: Patients shared similar age, gender and cell yields with healthy donors.

This clone was found a few times. The antigen remains unidentified. Sampling consisted of one heparinised blood draw per donor, averaging roughly 100 mL. General study points: Fewer insertions but more deletions were seen at VDJ junctions in type 1 diabetes patients.

Expressed TCRB transcripts were sequenced after all isolated RNA was converted to cDNA. The average output of naive, central memory and regulatory T cell samples was about 3.57 million reads. Clones were read by immunoSEQ multiplex PCR, and TCRdb kept only the in-frame ones, dropping some. The sample contains a few hundred thousand clones, roughly 13% of which appear only once. V dropped 2 bases and J dropped 9 bases, with 16 bases sitting between them. The CDR3 extends over 14 amino acids. CDR1 is SGHNT, CDR2 YENEEA, per germline. The sequence was obtained from a man aged 30-40 years in good health. V is TRBV11-3 and J is TRBJ2-5; D ambiguous. The sample consisted of naive CD4+ T cells from blood. The chain's CDR3 is CASSLLGSLAAQYF. The CDR3, as DNA: TGTGCCAGCAGCTTATTGGGATCCCTGGCGGCCCAGTACTTC.